The sample holds a few counts of the clone carrying this TCR beta chain. Its antigen is unidentified. In TCRdb, the reads were re-called with MiXCR into one record per CDR3 protein. The sample lists approximately 120,000 distinct CDR3 sequences; about 30% were seen once. These data are taken from a study of T cell repertoires in cytomegalovirus infection. On the study more broadly: Newly reported HLA-C-restricted and thoroughly characterized HLA-B-restricted CMV epitopes were employed. Public TCR beta signatures provided an indication of both CMV infection and a matching HLA type.

The V gene end was trimmed by 5 bases and the J gene end by 5 bases; junction bases not matched to a gene: 8. Germline V gene sequence: CDR1 SGHVS, CDR2 FNYEAQ. The CDR3 is made up of 16 amino acids. Study observations and caveats: Cumulative public TCR beta family frequency identified CMV carriers with the relevant HLA. In two of eight donors, the top clonotype was HLA-C-restricted CMV-specific.

The clonotype was recovered from a human donor in good health (CMV status not recorded). Some clones in this sample may be carry-over from other donors' samples. V and J are TRBV7-6 and TRBJ2-1; 11 positions match TRBD2. The specimen was CD8+ T cells from cultured PBMCs, collected from culture after CMV antigen stimulation. In DNA, the CDR3 is TGTGCCAGCAGCCCCTATACTAGCGGGGGCCACAATGAGCAGTTCTTC. Its translation: CASSPYTSGGHNEQFF.